Listed below are T cell receptor beta chains from one sample, sequenced in a study of T cells in Graves' hyperthyroidism and ophthalmopathy. TCRdb re-called the multiplex PCR reads with MiXCR, one entry per CDR3 protein. The sample has around 690,000 distinct CDR3 sequences; around a sixth are singletons. The sequencing sample was made of blood. Every receptor here comes from a middle-aged man with Graves' hyperthyroidism. CDR3s include the opening cysteine and the closing phenylalanine or tryptophan. A D gene is named only where the DNA matches it firmly. Clone size is not always given. Where it is, it says once, few, many or a class for expanded clones.

CDR3 protein,CDR3 DNA,clone size,D gene,J gene,V gene
CASSYSYYGTEAFF,TGTGCCAGCAGTTACTCCTACTATGGGACTGAAGCTTTCTTT,-,-,TRBJ1-1,TRBV6-2/TRBV6-3
CASTAVKLSNQPQHF,TGTGCCAGCACCGCAGTCAAATTGAGCAATCAGCCCCAGCATTTT,-,-,TRBJ1-5,TRBV28
CASSLVAGRTEAFF,TGTGCCAGCAGCTTAGTTGCGGGCCGGACTGAAGCTTTCTTT,-,-,TRBJ1-1,TRBV7-9
CASSDRVSGNTIYF,TGTGCCAGCAGTGACAGGGTCTCTGGAAACACCATATATTTT,once,-,TRBJ1-3,TRBV2
CASSYARTGGGNEQFF,TGTGCCAGCAGCTACGCGCGCACGGGAGGTGGGAATGAGCAGTTCTTC,-,TRBD2,TRBJ2-1,TRBV7-8
CASSLGGSDQPQHF,TGTGCCAGCAGCTTAGGAGGGTCGGATCAGCCCCAGCATTTT,many,-,TRBJ1-5,TRBV7-8
CASGSEATPLTDTQYF,TGTGCCAGCGGTTCCGAGGCTACACCGCTCACAGATACGCAGTATTTT,many,-,TRBJ2-3,TRBV28
CASYPRDLQGTEAFF,TGTGCCAGCTATCCTCGGGACCTACAAGGCACTGAAGCTTTCTTT,-,-,TRBJ1-1,TRBV6-1
CASSPQSGQQETQYF,TGCGCCAGCAGCCCACAATCGGGGCAGCAAGAGACCCAGTACTTC,-,-,TRBJ2-5,TRBV4-1
CATSDLWGTDTQYF,TGTGCCACCAGTGATTTGTGGGGCACAGATACGCAGTATTTT,-,-,TRBJ2-3,TRBV24-1
CASSLRQPPLHF,TGTGCCAGCAGTTTAAGACAGCCACCCCTCCACTTT,many,-,TRBJ1-6,TRBV28
CASSFPRTDTQYF,TGTGCCAGCAGCTTCCCTCGCACAGATACGCAGTATTTT,many,-,TRBJ2-3,TRBV11-2
CASREQTPLNTEAFF,TGTGCCAGTAGGGAACAAACACCCCTGAACACTGAAGCTTTCTTT,few,-,TRBJ1-1,TRBV19
CASSFLLAGGPSPPDTQYF,TGTGCCAGCAGTTTCCTACTAGCGGGAGGGCCCTCTCCCCCAGATACGCAGTATTTT,-,TRBD2,TRBJ2-3,TRBV6-5
CATSDGTGGNSQPQHF,TGTGCCACCAGTGATGGGACAGGGGGAAACAGTCAGCCCCAGCATTTT,many,TRBD1,TRBJ1-5,TRBV24-1
CSARETSGYYNEQFF,TGCAGTGCTAGAGAAACTAGCGGGTACTACAATGAGCAGTTCTTC,-,TRBD2,TRBJ2-1,TRBV20-1
CSAQDDDTEAFF,TGCAGTGCCCAGGACGACGACACTGAAGCTTTCTTT,many,-,TRBJ1-1,TRBV20-1
CASSEGDFSSYNEQFF,TGTGCCAGCAGCGAAGGGGACTTCAGCTCCTACAATGAGCAGTTCTTC,few,-,TRBJ2-1,TRBV9
CSGRGHQNTEAFF,TGCAGCGGAAGGGGTCACCAGAACACTGAAGCTTTCTTT,many,-,TRBJ1-1,TRBV29-1
CASSISGAGWAQYF,TGTGCCAGTAGTATTTCGGGCGCCGGGTGGGCCCAGTACTTC,few,-,TRBJ2-5,TRBV19
CASSVLAAYNEQFF,TGTGCCAGCAGTGTCCTAGCGGCCTACAATGAGCAGTTCTTC,-,TRBD2,TRBJ2-1,TRBV27
CASSQLAGGPYEQYF,TGTGCCAGTAGTCAATTAGCGGGAGGCCCCTACGAGCAGTACTTC,few,TRBD2,TRBJ2-7,TRBV19
CASSDTGTGGSSPLHF,TGTGCCAGCAGTGATACCGGGACAGGGGGCAGTTCACCCCTCCACTTT,-,TRBD1,TRBJ1-6,TRBV6-4
CASSQDMLSYNEQFF,TGTGCCAGCAGCCAAGATATGCTCTCCTACAATGAGCAGTTCTTC,many,-,TRBJ2-1,TRBV3-1
CASSQRGNSGETQYF,TGTGCCAGCTCCCAACGCGGTAACAGCGGGGAGACCCAGTACTTC,few,-,TRBJ2-5,TRBV18
CASSRSDLAGDIEQYF,TGTGCCAGCAGCCGATCCGATTTAGCGGGAGATATCGAGCAGTACTTC,many,TRBD2,TRBJ2-7,TRBV28
CASSLLQYYGYTF,TGTGCCAGCAGTTTACTACAATACTATGGCTACACCTTC,few,-,TRBJ1-2,TRBV28
CASISFYEQYF,TGTGCCAGCATATCGTTCTACGAGCAGTACTTC,-,-,TRBJ2-7,TRBV2
CAGSYSHNSNQPQHF,TGTGCCGGCAGTTACTCGCATAATAGCAATCAGCCCCAGCATTTT,-,-,TRBJ1-5,TRBV6-5
CASSPPGLAGGRAETQYF,TGTGCCAGCAGCCCTCCGGGACTAGCGGGAGGGCGAGCTGAGACCCAGTACTTC,many,TRBD2,TRBJ2-5,TRBV2
CASRPPGGHGYTF,TGTGCCAGCAGACCACCAGGCGGACATGGCTACACCTTC,many,-,TRBJ1-2,TRBV12-3/TRBV12-4
CASSLARGNTEAFF,TGTGCCAGCAGTTTAGCTCGGGGGAACACTGAAGCTTTCTTT,many,-,TRBJ1-1,TRBV12-3/TRBV12-4
CSTTEGANGYTF,TGCAGTACAACCGAGGGGGCGAATGGCTACACCTTC,-,TRBD1,TRBJ1-2,TRBV20-1
CASTGLANYNKQFF,TGTGCCAGCACGGGACTAGCGAACTACAATAAGCAGTTCTTC,-,TRBD2,TRBJ2-1,TRBV27
CASSPLAGETPEQFF,TGTGCCAGCAGCCCACTAGCGGGAGAAACCCCTGAGCAGTTCTTC,-,TRBD2,TRBJ2-1,TRBV28
CASPDDSGKNIQYF,TGTGCCAGCCCCGACGACAGCGGCAAAAACATTCAGTACTTC,-,-,TRBJ2-4,TRBV18
CASRIGAGANVLTF,TGTGCCAGCAGAATAGGGGCCGGGGCCAACGTCCTGACTTTC,many,-,TRBJ2-6,TRBV2
CASSYSIRTSAKGEQYF,TGTGCCAGCAGTTACTCGATACGGACTAGCGCAAAGGGCGAGCAGTACTTC,few,TRBD2,TRBJ2-7,TRBV6-5
CASSTGRLNSPLHF,TGTGCCAGTAGTACGGGTCGACTTAATTCACCCCTCCACTTT,-,-,TRBJ1-6,TRBV19
CASSYLFESTYEQYF,TGTGCCAGCAGTTACTTGTTCGAGAGCACCTACGAGCAGTACTTC,many,-,TRBJ2-7,TRBV6-2/TRBV6-3
CASSVGNRPNTEAFF,TGTGCCAGCAGCGTAGGGAACAGGCCGAACACTGAAGCTTTCTTT,-,-,TRBJ1-1,TRBV9